A selection of T cell receptor beta chains follows, all from one sample in a study of blood T cells in healthy people across ages. MiXCR, run by TCRdb on the 5' RACE reads, gives a single entry per CDR3 protein. In the table there are about 640,000 distinct CDR3 sequences, roughly 50% of which are singletons. The source material was blood. The receptors originated from a man aged 60 to 69 in good health. Both conserved end residues are part of each CDR3. D genes are given only for firm matches. Clone sizes are given selectively: once, few, many, or a class where the clone is expanded.

clone size	D gene	J gene	V gene	CDR3 protein	CDR3 DNA
NA	TRBD2	TRBJ2-7	TRBV12-3/TRBV12-4	CASSSQRGNYEQYF	TGTGCCAGCAGTTCCCAGCGGGGGAACTACGAGCAGTACTTC
NA	NA	TRBJ2-7	TRBV4-1	CASSQDWSSSEQYF	TGCGCCAGCAGCCAAGATTGGAGTTCGTCCGAGCAGTACTTC
few	TRBD1	TRBJ2-1	TRBV15	CATSRDFRQGGWYNEQFF	TGTGCCACCAGCAGAGATTTCCGACAGGGGGGATGGTACAATGAGCAGTTCTTC
NA	NA	TRBJ1-2	TRBV4-2	CASSQASGQSDGYTF	TGTGCCAGCAGCCAAGCGTCCGGACAGTCCGATGGCTACACCTTC
few	NA	TRBJ2-7	TRBV12-3/TRBV12-4	CASMGTRSYEQYF	TGTGCCAGCATGGGGACCCGTTCCTACGAGCAGTACTTC
NA	NA	TRBJ2-3	TRBV7-2	CASTSRITGIADTQYF	TGTGCCAGCACCTCCCGGATAACAGGGATTGCAGATACGCAGTATTTT
few	TRBD2	TRBJ2-3	TRBV3-1	CASSQGEGGTDTQYF	TGTGCCAGCAGTCAAGGGGAGGGCGGCACAGATACGCAGTATTTT
NA	NA	TRBJ2-1	TRBV20-1	CSARDYGRPGYNEQFF	TGCAGTGCTAGAGATTATGGGCGTCCGGGGTACAATGAGCAGTTCTTC
few	NA	TRBJ2-7	TRBV4-1	CASSRRTIQVLSDEQYF	TGCGCCAGCAGCCGGCGAACCATACAGGTCTTGTCGGACGAGCAGTACTTC
NA	NA	TRBJ2-5	TRBV12-5	CASGLWGGHQETQYF	TGTGCTAGTGGTTTGTGGGGGGGCCATCAAGAGACCCAGTACTTC
NA	NA	TRBJ1-2	TRBV6-2/TRBV6-3	CASSPVGEQGYTF	TGTGCCAGCAGCCCCGTCGGGGAACAGGGCTACACCTTC
NA	NA	TRBJ2-5	TRBV12-3/TRBV12-4	CASSFWGLDQETQYF	TGTGCCAGCAGTTTTTGGGGACTGGACCAAGAGACCCAGTACTTC
NA	NA	TRBJ1-1	TRBV12-3/TRBV12-4	CASSIRDQRAFF	TGTGCCAGCAGTATCCGGGATCAGCGAGCTTTCTTT
NA	TRBD1	TRBJ2-7	TRBV7-2	CASFVGQGVYNEQYF	TGTGCCAGCTTCGTTGGCCAGGGGGTCTACAATGAGCAGTACTTC
NA	NA	TRBJ2-1	TRBV5-1	CASAAGRQEIGNEQFF	TGCGCCAGCGCAGCGGGGAGACAGGAGATCGGCAATGAGCAGTTCTTC
few	NA	TRBJ2-1	TRBV20-1	CSARELGGASYNEQFF	TGCAGTGCTAGAGAATTGGGGGGGGCCTCCTACAATGAGCAGTTCTTC
NA	NA	TRBJ1-5	TRBV27	CASQPTGGQPQHF	TGTGCCAGCCAACCGACTGGGGGTCAGCCCCAGCATTTT
few	NA	TRBJ2-7	TRBV4-2	CASSLNQGEQYF	TGTGCCAGCAGCCTTAACCAGGGGGAGCAGTACTTC
NA	TRBD1	TRBJ1-2	TRBV20-1	CSAKTGRLGDVYGYTF	TGCAGTGCAAAGACAGGGAGACTAGGGGACGTCTATGGCTACACCTTC
few	TRBD1	TRBJ2-5	TRBV10-3	CAAGTGKGTQYF	TGTGCCGCCGGGACAGGGAAAGGGACCCAGTACTTC
NA	TRBD1	TRBJ1-2	TRBV20-1	CSARGTGPSYGYTF	TGCAGTGCTAGAGGGACAGGGCCTTCCTATGGCTACACCTTC
NA	NA	TRBJ2-3	TRBV6-2/TRBV6-3	CASSYSDGGNTDTQYF	TGTGCCAGCAGTTACTCAGACGGGGGCAACACAGATACGCAGTATTTT
NA	NA	TRBJ1-2	TRBV27	CASSLFGSANYGYTF	TGTGCCAGCAGTTTATTTGGGTCTGCTAACTATGGCTACACCTTC
NA	NA	TRBJ2-5	TRBV15	CATSIGGGSETQYF	TGTGCCACCAGCATAGGAGGGGGCTCAGAGACCCAGTACTTC
NA	NA	TRBJ2-2	TRBV29-1	CSGEGGGELFF	TGCAGCGGCGAGGGGGGCGGGGAGCTGTTTTTT
NA	TRBD2	TRBJ2-1	TRBV27	CASSLSALAGNNEQFF	TGTGCCAGCAGTTTATCGGCACTAGCGGGTAACAATGAGCAGTTCTTC
few	TRBD1	TRBJ2-5	TRBV29-1	CSVELTGIEETQYF	TGCAGCGTTGAATTGACAGGGATCGAAGAGACCCAGTACTTC
NA	NA	TRBJ2-3	TRBV20-1	CSVEDTTDTQYF	TGCAGTGTTGAGGATACCACAGATACGCAGTATTTT
NA	NA	TRBJ2-1	TRBV12-3/TRBV12-4	CASSSSRYNEQFF	TGTGCCAGCAGCTCAAGTAGGTACAATGAGCAGTTCTTC
NA	TRBD1	TRBJ2-5	TRBV27	CASSLGQGRYNEQYF	TGTGCCAGCAGTTTGGGACAGGGGAGATATAATGAGCAGTACTTC
NA	TRBD1	TRBJ2-7	TRBV13	CASSLVDRGLDEQYF	TGTGCCAGCAGCTTAGTCGACAGGGGGCTAGATGAGCAGTACTTC
NA	NA	TRBJ2-6	TRBV5-1	CASSYQTGSGANVLTF	TGCGCCAGCAGCTATCAGACGGGCTCTGGGGCCAACGTCCTGACTTTC
few	NA	TRBJ2-6	TRBV5-1	CASSLEPASGANVLTF	TGCGCCAGCAGCTTGGAACCCGCCTCTGGGGCCAACGTCCTGACTTTC
NA	NA	TRBJ2-7	TRBV6-6	CASSYGSWDEQYF	TGTGCCAGCAGTTACGGTAGCTGGGACGAGCAGTACTTC
NA	NA	TRBJ1-2	TRBV7-2	CASSPRRGPATMGYTF	TGTGCCAGCAGCCCTAGGCGGGGACCGGCCACTATGGGCTACACCTTC
NA	TRBD1	TRBJ1-2	TRBV12-3/TRBV12-4	CASSSRRGGNYGYTF	TGTGCCAGCAGTTCGCGCAGGGGGGGGAACTATGGCTACACCTTC
once	NA	TRBJ2-1	TRBV5-1	CASSLNFDNEQFF	TGCGCCAGCAGCTTAAATTTCGACAATGAACAGTTCTTC
NA	TRBD1	TRBJ1-2	TRBV29-1	CSVEGSRGPNYGYTF	TGCAGCGTTGAAGGGAGTAGGGGGCCTAACTATGGCTACACCTTC
NA	NA	TRBJ2-7	TRBV9	CASGESQGHEQYF	TGTGCCAGCGGCGAATCCCAGGGCCACGAGCAGTACTTC
NA	TRBD2	TRBJ2-1	TRBV6-1	CAIKPGLAGVGEQFF	TGTGCCATCAAACCGGGACTAGCGGGGGTGGGGGAGCAGTTCTTC
NA	NA	TRBJ2-7	TRBV18	CASSLSGGFYEQYF	TGTGCCAGCTCACTGTCCGGGGGCTTCTACGAGCAGTACTTC
few	NA	TRBJ2-1	TRBV5-6	CASSLAGRDEQFF	TGTGCCAGCAGCTTGGCAGGGCGGGATGAGCAGTTCTTC
once	NA	TRBJ1-1	TRBV20-1	CSARDWGLDTEAFF	TGCAGTGCTAGAGATTGGGGCCTGGACACTGAAGCTTTCTTT
NA	NA	TRBJ1-1	TRBV5-1	CASSFLGTSTEAFF	TGCGCCAGCAGCTTTTTGGGTACTAGCACTGAAGCTTTCTTT
few	NA	TRBJ2-7	TRBV9	CASSVGDSKAYEQYF	TGTGCCAGCAGCGTAGGAGACTCGAAGGCCTACGAGCAGTACTTC
NA	TRBD2	TRBJ2-5	TRBV7-2	CASSQAVAGGQYF	TGTGCCAGCAGCCAAGCGGTAGCGGGGGGCCAGTACTTC
NA	NA	TRBJ2-5	TRBV20-1	CSASHPTAETQYF	TGCAGTGCTAGTCATCCGACCGCTGAGACCCAGTACTTC